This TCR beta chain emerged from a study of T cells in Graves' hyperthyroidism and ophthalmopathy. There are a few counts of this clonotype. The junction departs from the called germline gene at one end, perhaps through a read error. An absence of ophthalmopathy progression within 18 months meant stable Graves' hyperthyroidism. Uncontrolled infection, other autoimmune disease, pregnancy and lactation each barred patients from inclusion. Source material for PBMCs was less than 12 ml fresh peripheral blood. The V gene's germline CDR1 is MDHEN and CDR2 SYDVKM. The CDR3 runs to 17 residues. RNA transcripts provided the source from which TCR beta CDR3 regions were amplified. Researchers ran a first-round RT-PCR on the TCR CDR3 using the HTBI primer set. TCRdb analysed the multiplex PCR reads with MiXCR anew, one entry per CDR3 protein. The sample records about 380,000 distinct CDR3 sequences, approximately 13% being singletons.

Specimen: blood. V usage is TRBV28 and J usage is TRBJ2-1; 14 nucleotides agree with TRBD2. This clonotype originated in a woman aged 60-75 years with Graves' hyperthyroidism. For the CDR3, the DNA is TGTACCAGCAGTCTTAAGACTAGCGGGAGGGCCTTGGGTGAGCAGTTCTTC. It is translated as CTSSLKTSGRALGEQFF.